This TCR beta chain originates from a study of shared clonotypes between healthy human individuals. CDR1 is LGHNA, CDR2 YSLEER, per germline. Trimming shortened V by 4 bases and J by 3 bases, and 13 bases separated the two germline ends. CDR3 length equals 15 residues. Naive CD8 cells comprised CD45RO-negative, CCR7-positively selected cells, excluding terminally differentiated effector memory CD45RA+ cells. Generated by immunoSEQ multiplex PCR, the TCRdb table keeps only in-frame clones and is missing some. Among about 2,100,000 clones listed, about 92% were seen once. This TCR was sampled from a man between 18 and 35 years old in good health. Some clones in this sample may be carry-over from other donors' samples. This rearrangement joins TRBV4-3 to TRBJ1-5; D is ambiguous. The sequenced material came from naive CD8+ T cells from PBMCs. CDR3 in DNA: TGCGCCAGCAGCCGTCTAAGGGCATCCAATCAGCCCCAGCATTTT. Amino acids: CASSRLRASNQPQHF.